This is a list of T cell receptor beta chains from one sample in a study of shared clonotypes between healthy human individuals. Assay: immunoSEQ multiplex PCR; the TCRdb copy retains only in-frame clones and omits some. This sample has 2 million to 3 million clones, with roughly 93% found just once. The source material was naive CD4+ T cells from PBMCs. These receptor sequences come from a man younger than 35 in good health. Some clones in this sample may be carry-over from other donors' samples. Each CDR3 is given with its conserved first and last residue. The order of the fields is clone size, D gene, J gene, CDR3 length, V gene, CDR3 protein, CDR3 DNA. The D gene is left open where the match is weak. Clone size is not always given. Where it is, it says once, few, many or a class for expanded clones.

NA TRBD2 TRBJ2-5 14 TRBV5-4 CASSLTSGKETQYF TGTGCCAGCAGCCTGACTAGCGGGAAAGAGACCCAGTACTTC
NA NA TRBJ1-5 14 TRBV2 CASSIRQNNQPQHF TGTGCCAGCAGTATTAGACAGAACAATCAGCCCCAGCATTTT
NA TRBD2 TRBJ2-2 17 TRBV15 CATSRSRGLAGAGELFF TGTGCCACCAGCAGATCCCGGGGACTAGCGGGAGCCGGGGAGCTGTTTTTT
NA NA TRBJ1-2 18 TRBV28 CASSLTSTRTGPNYGYTF TGTGCCAGCAGTCTAACCTCTACTCGAACAGGCCCTAACTATGGCTACACCTTC
NA NA TRBJ2-3 15 TRBV27 CASRTLALSTDTQYF TGTGCCAGCAGGACTCTAGCGCTTAGCACAGATACGCAGTATTTT
NA NA TRBJ2-7 16 TRBV5-1 CASSLGQRVGAYEQYF TGCGCCAGCAGCTTGGGGCAACGGGTTGGAGCCTACGAGCAGTACTTC
NA NA TRBJ2-3 12 TRBV29-1 CSVDQSTDTQYF TGCAGCGTTGATCAATCGACAGATACGCAGTATTTT
NA NA TRBJ1-1 14 TRBV19 CASSPGQPNTEAFF TGTGCCAGTAGTCCTGGACAGCCGAACACTGAAGCTTTCTTT
NA NA TRBJ2-2 14 TRBV6-5 CASIRTRFTGELFF TGTGCCAGCATCCGAACCCGATTCACCGGGGAGCTGTTTTTT
NA TRBD2 TRBJ2-1 16 TRBV5-4 CASSPTGGGSYNEQFF TGTGCCAGCAGCCCGACGGGGGGTGGGTCCTACAATGAGCAGTTCTTC
NA NA TRBJ2-3 13 TRBV6-5 CASHGDNTDTQYF TGTGCCAGCCACGGGGACAACACAGATACGCAGTATTTT
once NA TRBJ2-7 15 TRBV10-3 CAISELMTAHSEQYF TGTGCCATCAGTGAGTTGATGACAGCCCATTCCGAGCAGTACTTC
NA NA TRBJ2-7 15 TRBV5-6 CASSFQRARTYEQYF TGTGCCAGCAGCTTTCAGAGGGCTCGGACTTACGAGCAGTACTTC
NA NA TRBJ2-1 14 TRBV15 CATSPVARANEQFF TGTGCCACCAGCCCCGTAGCGAGAGCCAATGAGCAGTTCTTC
NA NA TRBJ2-7 16 TRBV11-2 CASSLVDRTPPPEQYF TGTGCCAGCAGCTTAGTTGACCGGACTCCCCCACCCGAGCAGTACTTC
NA NA TRBJ2-2 14 TRBV6-1 CASRRRESVGELFF TGTGCCAGCAGAAGACGGGAGTCCGTCGGGGAGCTGTTTTTT
NA TRBD1 TRBJ2-1 13 TRBV15 CATSRGGQGRQFF TGTGCCACCAGCAGAGGGGGACAGGGTAGGCAGTTCTTC
NA NA TRBJ2-7 12 TRBV2 CASSEIASGLHF TGTGCCAGCAGTGAAATAGCTTCAGGACTGCACTTC
NA NA TRBJ2-7 14 TRBV30 CAWSVGSGLHEQYF TGTGCCTGGAGTGTAGGTAGCGGCCTCCACGAGCAGTACTTC
NA NA TRBJ1-1 14 TRBV6-6 CASSPERLNTEAFF TGTGCCAGCAGCCCAGAACGCCTGAACACTGAAGCTTTCTTT
NA TRBD1 TRBJ1-5 15 TRBV28 CASSKYRGVGQPQHF TGTGCCAGCAGCAAATACAGGGGAGTAGGGCAGCCCCAGCATTTT
NA NA TRBJ2-3 15 TRBV25-1 CASSELVVGTDTQYF TGTGCCAGCAGTGAACTAGTTGTGGGCACAGATACGCAGTATTTT
NA NA TRBJ1-4 14 TRBV29-1 CSVADSGTNEKLFF TGCAGCGTTGCAGATTCGGGGACTAATGAAAAACTGTTTTTT
NA TRBD2 TRBJ2-3 13 TRBV19 CASSIDASGGQYF TGTGCCAGTAGTATAGATGCTAGCGGCGGACAGTATTTT
NA TRBD1 TRBJ1-1 15 TRBV27 CASSLVRGGGLGAFF TGTGCCAGCAGTTTAGTCCGGGGAGGGGGCTTGGGAGCTTTCTTT
NA NA TRBJ2-7 10 TRBV28 CATRTYEQYF TGTGCCACCAGAACCTACGAGCAGTACTTC
NA TRBD1 TRBJ2-3 15 TRBV10-3 CAISGRTGRTDTQYF TGTGCCATCAGTGGGAGGACAGGTAGAACAGATACGCAGTATTTT